One and the same sample provided the 22 T cell receptor beta chains below, sequenced in a study of OX40 agonist ivuxolimab in advanced cancers. This table comes from immunoSEQ multiplex PCR, and its TCRdb copy is limited to in-frame clones, with some not included. The sample holds tens of thousands of clones; roughly four fifths are singletons and the top ten take about 1%. Source: CD4+ or CD8+ T cells sorted from blood, taken in a trial of the OX40 agonist ivuxolimab. The receptors were gathered from an adult with an advanced solid tumor such as melanoma, head and neck, liver or kidney cancer.

The chain uses TRBV7-2 and TRBJ2-6; D remains unclear. Germline V gives CDR1 SGHTA, CDR2 FQGNSA. V lost 5 bases and J 0 bases, leaving 8 bases between the germline ends. The CDR3 contains 15 residues. The CDR3 spells CASSRPTSGANVLTF. The CDR3 DNA follows: TGTGCCAGCAGCCGTCCGACCTCTGGGGCCAACGTCCTGACTTTC.

This clone was picked up a small number of times. The chain recombines TRBV5-1 with TRBJ2-2, with 10 bases identical to TRBD2. This CDR3 is 17 amino acids long. V trimming: 4 bases; J trimming: 4 bases; junction bases outside the gene matches: 10. Germline V gives CDR1 SGHRS, CDR2 YFSETQ. The DNA of the CDR3 is TGCGCCAGCAGCCCACACAGTAGCGGGGGGTCCACCGGGGAGCTGTTTTTT. It encodes CASSPHSSGGSTGELFF. Drawing the rest from reference TRBV5-1 and TRBJ2-2, the complete variable domain is KAGVTQTPRYLIKTRGQQVTLSCSPISGHRSVSWYQQTPGQGLQFLFEYFSETQRNKGNFPGRFSGRQFSNSRSEMNVSTLELGDSALYLCASSPHSSGGSTGELFFGEGSRLTVL.

This clone was observed once. The V call is TRBV18, the J call TRBJ1-2; no firm D call. Germline CDR1 reads KGHSH; CDR2 reads LQKENI. CDR3 length equals 15 residues. Trimming took off 3 bases at V and 5 bases at J, with 16 bases between the two ends. The DNA for the CDR3 is TGTGCCAGCTCACCTTTGGAGACAAGGGTTTATGGCTACACCTTC. As protein: CASSPLETRVYGYTF. Variable domain in full (rest from reference TRBV18 and TRBJ1-2): NAGVMQNPRHLVRRRGQEARLRCSPMKGHSHVYWYRQLPEEGLKFMVYLQKENIIDESGMPKERFSAEFPKEGPSILRIQQVVRGDSAAYFCASSPLETRVYGYTFGSGTRLTVV.

This chain uses TRBV7-2 with TRBJ1-1; 7 bases line up with TRBD1. With 8 bases clipped from V and 4 bases from J, the junction kept 10 bases outside the gene matches. This CDR3 has 14 amino acids. Germline assignment: CDR1 SGHTA and CDR2 FQGNSA. The CDR3 protein is CASLKGGGTTEAFF. CDR3 DNA: TGTGCCAGCCTCAAAGGGGGCGGTACCACTGAAGCTTTCTTT.

J is TRBJ1-3 and V is TRBV7-6; 10 nucleotides match TRBD1. Trimming took 0 bases from V and 1 from J; bases not matched to a gene: 3. Germline V gene sequence: CDR1 SGHVS, CDR2 FNYEAQ. The CDR3 contains 17 residues. The CDR3 DNA reads as TGTGCCAGCAGCTTAGCGCGACAGGGGGCTTCTGGAAACACCATATATTTT. It encodes CASSLARQGASGNTIYF.

V is TRBV19 and J is TRBJ1-2; D might be TRBD1 (6 bases). Trimming removed 9 bases from V and 8 bases from J, with 16 bases in between. Per germline, CDR1 LNHDA and CDR2 SQIVND (reference sequence). The CDR3 runs 12 residues. CDR3 DNA: TGTGCCAGCGCCGGACAGAACGGAGGCTACACCTTC. It codes for CASAGQNGGYTF.

This chain links TRBV10-2 with TRBJ1-3, with D perhaps matching TRBD1 (6 bases). The CDR3 sequence is 16 residues long. Per germline, CDR1 WSHSY and CDR2 SAAADI. Trimming removed 6 bases from V and 0 bases from J, with 15 bases in between. CDR3 loop: CASRGASLGSGNTIYF. The DNA of the CDR3 is TGCGCCAGCAGGGGGGCTTCGTTGGGCTCTGGAAACACCATATATTTT.

V usage is TRBV30 and J usage is TRBJ1-2, with a weak D call TRBD1 (5 bases). The V gene's germline CDR1 is GTSNPN and CDR2 SVGIG (reference sequence). The CDR3 contains 14 residues. V was trimmed by 4 bases and J by 8 bases, leaving 20 bases between them. The CDR3 DNA is TGTGCCTGGAAAGTCGCGGGAGGGGCGCGGGGCTACACCTTC. Its protein product is CAWKVAGGARGYTF.

The V and J genes are TRBV6-4 and TRBJ2-1, with 10 bases fitting TRBD2. CDR1 is MRHNA and CDR2 is SNTAGT in the germline V gene. The V segment lost 6 bases and the J segment 2 bases; nucleotides outside the gene matches: 4. The CDR3 sequence is 15 residues long. CDR3 sequence: CASSATSGAYNEQFF. The CDR3 DNA is TGTGCCAGCAGCGCCACTAGCGGGGCCTACAATGAGCAGTTCTTC.

By share, this clone ranks as medium-sized. The chain has TRBV30 and TRBJ1-6; no reliable D call. The V gene's germline CDR1 is GTSNPN and CDR2 SVGIG (reference sequence). The CDR3 has 13 amino acids. Trimming removed 4 bases at V and 4 bases at J, with 8 bases between. CDR3 DNA sequence: TGTGCCTGGACTCGGGAATATAATTCACCCCTCCACTTT. Translating it yields CAWTREYNSPLHF.

The table lists this clone with a few counts. This chain joins TRBV5-1 and TRBJ2-7; D gene unclear. The CDR3 has 12 residues. Between the trimmed V and J ends, which lost 7 bases and 6 bases, there was a span of 14 bases. CDR1 is SGHRS, CDR2 YFSETQ, per germline. CDR3 DNA sequence: TGCGCCAGCCGGGCCCAATGGGGCGAGCAGTACTTC. It codes for CASRAQWGEQYF.

V and J are TRBV7-2 and TRBJ2-5, with 9 bases lining up with TRBD2. The junction had 11 bases not matched to a gene; V was cut back by 5 bases and J by 4 bases. This CDR3 is 16 amino acids long. Germline CDR1 reads SGHTA; CDR2 reads FQGNSA. Here the CDR3 DNA reads TGTGCCAGCAGCCCTTTAGGGCGGGGGGGCGGAGAGACCCAGTACTTC. Amino acid sequence: CASSPLGRGGGETQYF.

The V and J genes are TRBV18 and TRBJ2-1; TRBD2 is a possible D gene (7 bases). CDR3 length equals 13 residues. The V end was cut by 5 bases, the J end by 6 bases, with 11 bases between. From germline, CDR1 is KGHSH and CDR2 LQKENI. The CDR3 DNA reads TGTGCCAGCTCATCCGGGGGGCGCAATGAGCAGTTCTTC. Its translation: CASSSGGRNEQFF. The entire variable domain, with the rest obtained from reference TRBV18 and TRBJ2-1, is as follows: NAGVMQNPRHLVRRRGQEARLRCSPMKGHSHVYWYRQLPEEGLKFMVYLQKENIIDESGMPKERFSAEFPKEGPSILRIQQVVRGDSAAYFCASSSGGRNEQFFGPGTRLTVL.

The chain links TRBV6-1 to TRBJ1-1; D might be TRBD1 (6 bases). Deletions cut 6 bases from V and 1 base from J, with 12 bases between. CDR1 and CDR2 from the germline V gene are MNHNS and SASEGT. The CDR3 length is 14 residues. The CDR3 spells CASSANRENTEAFF. CDR3 nucleotide sequence: TGTGCCAGCAGCGCGAACAGGGAGAACACTGAAGCTTTCTTT.

As regards this clone: The germline gene is not matched at one end of the junction; a read error may be the cause. The V and J genes are TRBV7-2 and TRBJ1-1; D is unresolved. CDR1 is SGHTA, CDR2 FQGNSA, per germline. The CDR3 has 13 amino acids. For the CDR3, the DNA is TGTGCCAGCAGCTTAGGTCAGCCCACTGAAGTTTTCTTT. Translating it yields CASSLGQPTEVFF.

The chain has TRBV6-5 and TRBJ1-2; weak D call: TRBD1 (6 bases). The CDR3 covers 14 residues. Germline lookup yields CDR1 MNHEY and CDR2 SVGAGI. The ends were cut back, 2 bases at V and 8 bases at J, with 15 bases in the middle. The CDR3 loop is CASSYSQGKGGYTF. For the CDR3, the DNA is TGTGCCAGCAGTTACAGCCAGGGGAAAGGCGGCTACACCTTC.

Here the CDR3 reads CASSLKPNHYNSPLHF. Here the CDR3 DNA reads TGTGCCAGCAGCTTAAAACCGAATCACTATAATTCACCCCTCCACTTT. This chain joins TRBV5-6 and TRBJ1-6; D ambiguous. V shed 2 bases and J shed 3 bases, with 12 bases lying between them. Germline lookup yields CDR1 SGHDT and CDR2 YYEEEE. This CDR3 is 16 amino acids long.

The chain combines TRBV30 with TRBJ2-6; D gene uncertain. Between the trimmed V and J ends, which lost 3 bases and 0 bases, there was a span of 12 bases. CDR1 GTSNPN and CDR2 SVGIG come from the germline V gene (reference sequence). The CDR3 is 16 residues long. Written as DNA, the CDR3 is TGTGCCTGGAGACCAAGGGCGAACTCTGGGGCCAACGTCCTGACTTTC. Translating gives CAWRPRANSGANVLTF. Based on the CDR3 plus reference TRBV30 and TRBJ2-6, the full variable domain is SQTIHQWPATLVQPVGSPLSLECTVEGTSNPNLYWYRQAAGRGLQLLFYSVGIGQISSEVPQNLSASRPQDRQFILSSKKLLLSDSGFYLCAWRPRANSGANVLTFGAGSRLTVL.

Only one count was recorded for this clone. J is TRBJ2-1 and V is TRBV2; D is possibly TRBD2 (6 bases). This CDR3 comprises 18 residues. Germline CDR1 SNHLY, CDR2 FYNNEI. V was cut by 6 bases and J by 7 bases, with 28 bases left in between. The CDR3 sequence: CASRRVRGVEGRGNEQFF. CDR3 sequence (DNA): TGTGCCAGCAGACGCGTACGGGGAGTAGAAGGCCGGGGGAATGAGCAGTTCTTC.

The rearrangement joins TRBV2 to TRBJ2-7, with 7 bases aligning to TRBD1. Germline CDR1 reads SNHLY; CDR2 reads FYNNEI. The length of the CDR3 is 14 residues. V gave up 4 bases and J gave up 0 bases; unmatched junction bases: 3. CDR3 amino acids: CASSAGGSSYEQYF. CDR3 nucleotides: TGTGCCAGCAGTGCAGGGGGAAGCTCCTACGAGCAGTACTTC.

This chain uses TRBV6-1 with TRBJ1-6, with 8 bases matching TRBD1. Germline CDR1 MNHNS, CDR2 SASEGT. CDR3 length: 14 residues. The J segment lost 10 bases and the V segment lost 3 bases, leaving 5 bases of the junction unmatched. CDR3 loop: CASSDGQGRSPLHF. The CDR3 coding sequence is TGTGCCAGCAGTGACGGACAGGGTCGATCACCCCTCCACTTT.

The chain combines TRBV19 with TRBJ2-3; D may correspond to TRBD1 or TRBD2 (6 bases each). Deletions cut 5 bases from V and 1 base from J, with 16 bases between. Germline assignment: CDR1 LNHDA and CDR2 SQIVND (reference sequence). This CDR3 is built from 16 residues. CDR3 sequence (DNA): TGTGCCAGTAGTGACGGAGGGGGGCGCGGCACAGATACGCAGTATTTT. Translated, it gives CASSDGGGRGTDTQYF.